These 10 T cell receptor beta chains were sequenced from one sample in a study of Ad26.COV2.S vaccination and SARS-CoV-2 variants. TCRdb's table, derived via immunoSEQ multiplex PCR, lists solely in-frame clones and lacks some. Of about 320,000 clones listed, roughly 90% were seen once; the top ten hold 5.5%. The treatment here: 19 received Ad26.COV2.S at low or high dose, single or two shots; 5 received placebo; per-sample allocation not given. Day 63 after the first vaccine or placebo injection was the time point for sampling. Sequencing was performed on peripheral blood, taken in a trial of Ad26.COV2.S vaccine versus placebo. These receptors all stem from a person aged 18-65 years who received the Ad26.COV2.S COVID-19 vaccine or a placebo.

The genes are TRBV15 and TRBJ1-2; 8 bases are shared with TRBD1. With 0 bases clipped from V and 7 bases from J, the junction kept 10 bases outside the gene matches. Germline V lookup: CDR1 LNHNV, CDR2 YYDKDF (reference sequence). The CDR3 is 16 amino acids. CDR3 sequence: CATSRDRGLTVGGYTF. In nucleotides, the CDR3 is TGTGCCACCAGCAGAGACAGGGGGCTAACCGTGGGTGGCTACACCTTC.

This clone was recorded once. The chain employs TRBV7-7 and TRBJ2-3, with D uncertain. The CDR3 contains 16 residues. The ends were cut back, 5 bases at V and 0 bases at J, with 15 bases in the middle. The germline CDR1 and CDR2 sequences are SSHAT and FNYEAQ (reference sequence). The CDR3 DNA is TGTGCCAGCAGCCCAAGGGCCGCAACTAGCACAGATACGCAGTATTTT. It codes for CASSPRAATSTDTQYF.

The chain recombines TRBV7-9 with TRBJ1-2; D is perhaps TRBD1 (6 bases). In germline, CDR1 is SEHNR, CDR2 FQNEAQ (reference sequence). The V gene lost 0 bases and the J gene lost 8 bases, with 13 bases spanning the gap. The length of the CDR3 is 14 residues. The CDR3 sequence is CASSLAGASQGYTF. The CDR3 nucleotides read TGTGCCAGCAGCTTAGCGGGGGCGTCTCAGGGCTACACCTTC.

The chain links TRBV2 to TRBJ1-5; TRBD1 matches at 8 bases. Trimming took 5 bases from V and 2 from J; bases not matched to a gene: 5. This CDR3 is 15 amino acids long. Germline CDR1 SNHLY, CDR2 FYNNEI. CDR3 DNA sequence: TGTGCCAGCAGTCAGACAGGGGAAGGCAATCAGCCCCAGCATTTT. Amino acids: CASSQTGEGNQPQHF.

The V and J genes are TRBV6-5 and TRBJ2-2; unclear D gene. The V and J ends lost 2 bases and 5 bases respectively, with 6 bases between them. The CDR3 has 13 amino acids. The V gene's germline CDR1 is MNHEY and CDR2 SVGAGI. The CDR3: CASSYEGTGELFF. The DNA of the CDR3 is TGTGCCAGCAGTTACGAAGGGACCGGGGAGCTGTTTTTT.

J is TRBJ2-5 and V is TRBV18, with TRBD2 as a possible D gene (6 bases). Trimming shortened V by 6 bases and J by 3 bases, and 11 bases separated the two germline ends. This CDR3 spans 13 amino acids. Germline V gene data show CDR1 as KGHSH and CDR2 as LQKENI. The CDR3: CASSLRLEETQYF. The CDR3, as DNA: TGTGCCAGCTCCCTCCGACTAGAAGAGACCCAGTACTTC.

The chain employs TRBV21-1 and TRBJ2-7; the table calls TRBD1, which could not be checked here. TRBV21-1 represents a pseudogene. This CDR3 comprises 15 residues. DNA for the CDR3: TGTGCCAGCAGCAACCGGGACAGGGGTGCCTACGAGCAGTACTTC. Protein product: CASSNRDRGAYEQYF.

This chain uses TRBV7-9 with TRBJ1-2; D call uncertain. The CDR3 sequence is 12 residues long. V was pared by 4 bases and J by 4 bases, with 7 bases between. Germline CDR1 is SEHNR and CDR2 is FQNEAQ (reference sequence). DNA of the CDR3: TGTGCCAGCAGCTCGAGCGCCTATGGCTACACCTTC. It specifies CASSSSAYGYTF.

This chain uses TRBV2 with TRBJ2-1, with 7 positions matching TRBD2. The ends lost 5 bases at V and 5 bases at J; junction bases unmatched: 18. The CDR3 runs 18 residues. In germline, CDR1 is SNHLY, CDR2 FYNNEI. The CDR3 DNA reads TGTGCCAGCAGTCCAAGTTCAACTAGCGCTTACCCGGACAATGAGCAGTTCTTC. This sequence encodes CASSPSSTSAYPDNEQFF.

This clone was counted a single time. The chain is built from TRBV6-5 and TRBJ1-4; TRBD1 aligns across 7 bases. The V gene end was trimmed by 1 base and the J gene end by 5 bases; junction bases not matched to a gene: 4. The germline CDR1 and CDR2 sequences are MNHEY and SVGAGI. This CDR3 contains 15 residues. The CDR3 coding sequence is TGTGCCAGCAGTTACTACAGGGGCGAGAATGAAAAACTGTTTTTT. Encoded protein: CASSYYRGENEKLFF.